This T cell receptor (beta chain) was identified in a study of OX40 agonist ivuxolimab in advanced cancers. The CDR3 covers 15 residues. V lost 5 bases to trimming and J lost 5 bases; unmatched junction nucleotides: 10. CDR1 and CDR2 from the germline V gene are SGHAT and FQDESV (reference sequence). Sequencing used immunoSEQ multiplex PCR; TCRdb keeps in-frame clones, though not all of them. The repertoire holds 8,000 to 13,000 clones, around four fifths seen once, with 30% in the top ten. The chain carries TRBV11-1 and TRBJ1-1, with 8 bases fitting TRBD1. This receptor was identified in an adult with an advanced solid tumor such as melanoma, head and neck, liver or kidney cancer. The source material was CD4+ or CD8+ T cells sorted from blood, sampled in a trial of the OX40 agonist ivuxolimab. CDR3 sequence (DNA): TGTGCCAGCAGCCGCGGACAGGGCGGTCGAACTGAAGCTTTCTTT. It codes for CASSRGQGGRTEAFF.